Each of the 21 T cell receptor beta chains below was sequenced from the same sample in a study of blood T cell repertoires in COVID-19 (dated by TCRdb to 2018 to 2021). Libraries were constructed by the immunoSEQ multiplex PCR assay. Sourced from immuneACCESS, this table was stored by TCRdb with only in-frame sequences that have V and J called. A share of the clones is absent; for the studies checked, an unresolved V gene accounts for under half, and the remainder has no known explanation. Here the sample has 140,000 or so clones; roughly 85% occur a single time. Of the sample, about 2.5% is held by the ten largest clones. The source material was peripheral blood. These receptors came from a human donor with acute or convalescent COVID-19. The donor label of this sample is uncertain.

The chain uses TRBV30 and TRBJ2-2; possible D gene TRBD1, 5 bases. CDR1 is GTSNPN and CDR2 is SVGIG in the germline V gene (reference sequence). V was clipped by 7 bases and J by 0 bases, with 9 bases between them. CDR3 size: 13 residues. CDR3 loop: CASTEANTGELFF. CDR3 in DNA: TGTGCCTCGACAGAGGCGAACACCGGGGAGCTGTTTTTT.

The V call is TRBV7-2, the J call TRBJ2-6; 7 nucleotides align to TRBD1. This CDR3 has 19 amino acids. The junction had 13 bases not matched to a gene; V was cut back by 5 bases and J by 0 bases. Germline values: CDR1 SGHTA, CDR2 FQGNSA. The CDR3 protein is CASSTRQGRWSSGANVLTF. The CDR3 DNA reads TGTGCCAGCAGCACCAGACAGGGCCGGTGGAGCTCTGGGGCCAACGTCCTGACTTTC. Filled out from reference TRBV7-2 and TRBJ2-6, the complete variable domain reads GAGVSQSPSNKVTEKGKDVELRCDPISGHTALYWYRQSLGQGLEFLIYFQGNSAPDKSGLPSDRFSAERTGGSVSTLTIQRTQQEDSAVYLCASSTRQGRWSSGANVLTFGAGSRLTVL.

This chain uses TRBV6-5 with TRBJ1-5; D gene unclear. The CDR3 contains 13 residues. CDR1 MNHEY and CDR2 SVGAGI come from the germline V gene. Trimming took off 2 bases at V and 4 bases at J, with 6 bases between the two ends. CDR3 DNA: TGTGCCAGCAGTTACCAGGCTAATCAGCCCCAGCATTTT. This translates into CASSYQANQPQHF.

This chain uses TRBV6-6 with TRBJ1-1, with TRBD1 as a possible D gene (6 bases). Trimming took off 6 bases at V and 2 bases at J, with 10 bases between the two ends. The CDR3 covers 13 residues. The germline V gene encodes CDR1 MNHNY and CDR2 SVGAGI (reference sequence). The DNA of the CDR3 is TGTGCCAGCAGCGGACAGCCCAACACTGAAGCTTTCTTT. Protein product: CASSGQPNTEAFF.

This sequence joins TRBV7-6 and TRBJ2-1, with 14 positions matching TRBD2. The ends lost 2 bases at V and 5 bases at J; junction bases unmatched: 2. This CDR3 region has 16 residues. Per the germline V gene, CDR1 is SGHVS and CDR2 is FNYEAQ. The CDR3 sequence: CASSLRLAGGNNEQFF. The CDR3 nucleotides read TGTGCCAGCAGCTTAAGACTAGCGGGGGGGAACAATGAGCAGTTCTTC.

The rearrangement joins TRBV6-6 to TRBJ2-5; TRBD1 is a possible D gene (5 bases). This CDR3 has 13 residues. Per germline, CDR1 MNHNY and CDR2 SVGAGI (reference sequence). V lost 2 bases and J lost 5, with 9 bases in between. CDR3: CASSYPQGETQYF. In nucleotides, the CDR3 is TGTGCCAGCAGTTACCCTCAGGGTGAGACCCAGTACTTC.

The chain has TRBV29-1 and TRBJ1-2; D gene unclear. The germline gives CDR1 SQVTM, CDR2 ANQGSEA. The V and J ends lost 4 bases and 8 bases respectively, with 11 bases between them. The CDR3 consists of 11 residues. CDR3 bases: TGCAGCGTTGCGGGAACAACAGGCTACACCTTC. Amino acid sequence: CSVAGTTGYTF.

The chain employs TRBV15 and TRBJ2-3; unclear D gene. Germline V gene data show CDR1 as LNHNV and CDR2 as YYDKDF (reference sequence). This CDR3 spans 13 amino acids. V was clipped by 0 bases and J by 6 bases, with 7 bases between them. CDR3 region: CATSRDQKDTQYF. CDR3 nucleotides: TGTGCCACCAGCAGAGATCAGAAGGATACGCAGTATTTT. The full variable domain, its missing parts supplied by reference TRBV15 and TRBJ2-3, is DAMVIQNPRYQVTQFGKPVTLSCSQTLNHNVMYWYQQKSSQAPKLLFHYYDKDFNNEADTPDNFQSRRPNTSFCFLDIRSPGLGDTAMYLCATSRDQKDTQYFGPGTRLTVL.

The rearrangement uses TRBV3-1 (or the pseudogene TRBV3-2) and TRBJ1-2; TRBD1 is a possible D gene (5 bases). This CDR3 region has 13 residues. Germline V lookup: CDR1 LGHDT, CDR2 YNNKEL (reference sequence). Trimming cost V 7 bases and J 10 bases, with 19 bases left between them. The CDR3 reads CASTPLPGGAYTF. CDR3 DNA sequence: TGTGCCAGCACTCCCCTCCCGGGGGGTGCCTACACCTTC.

The gene calls are TRBV30 and TRBJ2-7; 14 bases map to TRBD2. V was clipped by 1 base and J by 10 bases; unmatched bases: 3. Germline CDR1 reads GTSNPN; CDR2 reads SVGIG (reference sequence). CDR3 size: 13 residues. The CDR3 sequence: CAWSGLAGGKQYV. For the CDR3, the DNA is TGTGCCTGGAGTGGACTAGCGGGAGGGAAACAGTACGTC.

The J gene is TRBJ1-2, the V gene TRBV4-2, with TRBD1 identical over 7 bases. CDR3 length equals 16 residues. Germline values: CDR1 LGHNA, CDR2 YNFKEQ. V dropped 4 bases and J dropped 3; count of bases not matched to a gene: 11. The CDR3 DNA is TGTGCCAGCAGCCCCCACCGGGACAGAGGGGACTATGGCTACACCTTC. Residues: CASSPHRDRGDYGYTF.

The rearrangement links TRBV9 to TRBJ2-1; 10 bases match TRBD2. Losses at the gene ends were 3 bases for V and 5 bases for J; bases not matched to a gene: 8. The CDR3 totals 16 residues. From germline, CDR1 is SGDLS and CDR2 YYNGEE. CDR3 coding DNA: TGTGCCAGCAGCGCAGCAAGCGGGGGGGCGGACAATGAGCAGTTCTTC. This codes for CASSAASGGADNEQFF.

This chain links TRBV9 with TRBJ2-1; 9 bases match TRBD2. V lost 0 bases and J lost 5; bases outside the gene matches: 6. The CDR3 has 16 residues. The germline V gene has CDR1 SGDLS and CDR2 YYNGEE. CDR3 sequence reads: CASSVALREGDNEQFF. The CDR3 nucleotides read TGTGCCAGCAGCGTAGCGTTGCGGGAGGGCGACAATGAGCAGTTCTTC.

The gene calls are TRBV4-1 and TRBJ1-5; TRBD1 might be the D (5 bases). Trimming took off 0 bases at V and 0 bases at J, with 15 bases between the two ends. The length of the CDR3 is 18 residues. Germline values: CDR1 MGHRA, CDR2 YSYEKL. The CDR3 region has the DNA TGCGCCAGCAGCCAAGAATCCGGGGGGGGATATAGCAATCAGCCCCAGCATTTT. This translates into CASSQESGGGYSNQPQHF.

V gene TRBV30 combines with J gene TRBJ1-2, with 8 bases aligning to TRBD1. V was pared by 4 bases and J by 0 bases, with 13 bases of the junction left unmatched. Germline V CDR1 and CDR2: GTSNPN, SVGIG (reference sequence). This CDR3 spans 17 amino acids. The CDR3 coding sequence is TGTGCCTGGACTTCGAGTGGCAGGGGGCACACTAACTATGGCTACACCTTC. It yields the protein CAWTSSGRGHTNYGYTF.

This sequence joins TRBV7-9 and TRBJ1-3; maybe TRBD1 (5 bases). V lost 3 bases and J lost 1, with 7 bases in between. The CDR3 spans 14 residues. Per the germline V gene, CDR1 is SEHNR and CDR2 is FQNEAQ (reference sequence). This CDR3 reads CASSLTASGNTIYF. Written as DNA, the CDR3 is TGTGCCAGCAGCTTGACAGCGTCTGGAAACACCATATATTTT.

This chain joins TRBV27 and TRBJ2-6; 7 bases match TRBD1. V was clipped by 8 bases and J by 0 bases; unmatched bases: 7. CDR1 MNHEY and CDR2 SMNVEV come from the germline V gene (reference sequence). This CDR3 comprises 16 residues. As DNA, the CDR3 is TGTGCCAGCCAGACAGGGCAACGCTCTGGGGCCAACGTCCTGACTTTC. This encodes CASQTGQRSGANVLTF.

V is TRBV4-2 and J is TRBJ1-1; no clear D gene. Between the trimmed V and J ends, which lost 2 bases and 5 bases, there was a span of 12 bases. The CDR3 runs 14 residues. Germline V CDR1 and CDR2: LGHNA, YNFKEQ. The CDR3 DNA follows: TGTGCCAGCAGCCAACCCACTGTCGGGACTGAAGCTTTCTTT. It translates to CASSQPTVGTEAFF.

V is TRBV24-1 and J is TRBJ1-3; perhaps TRBD1 as D (5 bases). Germline CDR1 and CDR2: KGHDR and SFDVKD. This CDR3 region has 15 residues. The germline V and J ends were trimmed by 4 bases and 9 bases, with 18 bases remaining between them. The CDR3 reads CATSDSTGAYGTIYF. CDR3 DNA: TGTGCCACCAGTGACTCAACAGGCGCCTACGGCACCATATATTTT.

The gene calls are TRBV7-3 and TRBJ2-1; D is perhaps TRBD2 (5 bases). V dropped 5 bases and J dropped 5 bases, with 10 bases sitting between them. This CDR3 has 13 residues. CDR1 is SGHTA and CDR2 is FQGTGA in the germline V gene. CDR3 in DNA: TGTGCCAGCAGCCTCCGGACTCACAATGAGCAGTTCTTC. It encodes CASSLRTHNEQFF.

This rearrangement joins TRBV12-3 or TRBV12-4 to TRBJ2-3; possibly TRBD2 for D (6 bases). The CDR3 sequence is 11 residues long. V lost 3 bases to trimming and J lost 9 bases, with 7 bases between them. The CDR3 reads CASSLGGTQYF. The CDR3 bases are TGTGCCAGCAGTTTGGGGGGAACGCAGTATTTT.